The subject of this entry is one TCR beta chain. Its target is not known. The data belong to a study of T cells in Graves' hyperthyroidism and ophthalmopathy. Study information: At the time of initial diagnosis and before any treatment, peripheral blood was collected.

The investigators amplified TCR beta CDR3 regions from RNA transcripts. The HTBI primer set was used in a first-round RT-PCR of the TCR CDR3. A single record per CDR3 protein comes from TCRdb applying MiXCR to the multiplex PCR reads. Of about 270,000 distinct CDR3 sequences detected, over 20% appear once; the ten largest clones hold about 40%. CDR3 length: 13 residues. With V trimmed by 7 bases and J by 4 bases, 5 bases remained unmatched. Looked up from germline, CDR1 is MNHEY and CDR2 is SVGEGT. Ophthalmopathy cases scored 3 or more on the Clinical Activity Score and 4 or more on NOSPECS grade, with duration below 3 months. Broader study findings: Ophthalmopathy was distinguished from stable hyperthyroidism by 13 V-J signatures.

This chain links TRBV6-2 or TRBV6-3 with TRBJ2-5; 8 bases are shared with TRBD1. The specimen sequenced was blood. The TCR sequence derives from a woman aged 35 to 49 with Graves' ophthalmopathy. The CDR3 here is CASTDRGVETQYF. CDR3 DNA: TGTGCCAGCACCGACAGGGGCGTAGAGACCCAGTACTTC.